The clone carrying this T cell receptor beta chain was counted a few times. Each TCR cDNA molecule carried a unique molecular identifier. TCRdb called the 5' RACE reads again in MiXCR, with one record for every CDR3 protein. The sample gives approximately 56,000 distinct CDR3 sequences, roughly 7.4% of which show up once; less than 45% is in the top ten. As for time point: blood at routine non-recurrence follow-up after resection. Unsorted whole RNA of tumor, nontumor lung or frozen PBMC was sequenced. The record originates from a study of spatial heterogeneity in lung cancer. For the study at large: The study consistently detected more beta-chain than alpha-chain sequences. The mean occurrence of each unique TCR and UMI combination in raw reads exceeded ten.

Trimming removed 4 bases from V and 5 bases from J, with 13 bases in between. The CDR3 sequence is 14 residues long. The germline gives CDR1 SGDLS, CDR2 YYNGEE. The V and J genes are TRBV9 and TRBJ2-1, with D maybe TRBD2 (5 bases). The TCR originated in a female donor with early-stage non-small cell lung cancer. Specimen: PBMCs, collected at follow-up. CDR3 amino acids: CASSPGRGDNEQFF. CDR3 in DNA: TGTGCCAGCAGCCCTGGGAGAGGTGACAATGAGCAGTTCTTC.